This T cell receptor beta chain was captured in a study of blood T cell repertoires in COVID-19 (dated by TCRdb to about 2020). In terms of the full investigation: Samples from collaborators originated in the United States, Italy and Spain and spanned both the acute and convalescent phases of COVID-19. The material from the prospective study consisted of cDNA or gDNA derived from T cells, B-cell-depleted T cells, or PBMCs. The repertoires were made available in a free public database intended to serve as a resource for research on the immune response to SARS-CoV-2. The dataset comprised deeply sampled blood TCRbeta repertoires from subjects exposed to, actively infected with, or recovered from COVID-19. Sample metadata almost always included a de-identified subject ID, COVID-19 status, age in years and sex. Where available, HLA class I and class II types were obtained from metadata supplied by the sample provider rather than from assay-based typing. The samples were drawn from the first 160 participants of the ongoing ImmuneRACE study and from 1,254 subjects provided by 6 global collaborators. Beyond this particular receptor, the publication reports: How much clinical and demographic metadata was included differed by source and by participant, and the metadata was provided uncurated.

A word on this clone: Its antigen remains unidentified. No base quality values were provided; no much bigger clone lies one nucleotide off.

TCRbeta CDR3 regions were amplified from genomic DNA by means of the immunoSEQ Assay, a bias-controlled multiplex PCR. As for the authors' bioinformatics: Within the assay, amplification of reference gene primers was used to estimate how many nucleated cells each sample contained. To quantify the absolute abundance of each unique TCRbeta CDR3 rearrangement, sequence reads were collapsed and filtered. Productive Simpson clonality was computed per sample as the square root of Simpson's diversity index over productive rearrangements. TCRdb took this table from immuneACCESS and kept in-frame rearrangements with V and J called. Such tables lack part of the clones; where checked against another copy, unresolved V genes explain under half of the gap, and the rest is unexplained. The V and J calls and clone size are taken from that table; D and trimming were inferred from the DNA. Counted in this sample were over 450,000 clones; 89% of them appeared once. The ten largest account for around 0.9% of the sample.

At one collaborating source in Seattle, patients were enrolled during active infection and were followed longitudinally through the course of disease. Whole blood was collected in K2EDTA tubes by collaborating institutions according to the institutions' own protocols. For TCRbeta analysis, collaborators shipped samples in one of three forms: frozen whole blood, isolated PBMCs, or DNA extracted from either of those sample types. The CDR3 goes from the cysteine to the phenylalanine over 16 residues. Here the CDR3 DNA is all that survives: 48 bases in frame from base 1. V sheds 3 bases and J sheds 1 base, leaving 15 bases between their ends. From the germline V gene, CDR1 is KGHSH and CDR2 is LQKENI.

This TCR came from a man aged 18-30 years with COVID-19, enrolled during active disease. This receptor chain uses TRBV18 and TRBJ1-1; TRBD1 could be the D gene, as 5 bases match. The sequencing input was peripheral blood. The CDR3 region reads CASSPHPQGSNTEAFF. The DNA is TGTGCCAGCTCACCTCACCCCCAGGGATCGAACACTGAAGCTTTCTTT.